This T cell receptor beta chain comes out of a study of shared clonotypes between healthy human individuals. Study summary: A couple of women and a few men aged 18 to 49 served as donors.

A remark on this clone: Its antigen is undetermined.

The CDR3 is 10 amino acids. J gave up 10 bases and V 5 bases, and 4 bases lay outside the gene matches. The germline V gene encodes CDR1 DFQATT and CDR2 SNEGSKA (reference sequence). Clones were read by immunoSEQ multiplex PCR, and TCRdb kept only the in-frame ones, dropping some. The sample includes roughly 1,100,000 clones, under 80% of them seen just once. Overall study results and limits: Limited genetic and exposure-history diversity came from having few donors.

The specimen was memory CD4+ T cells sorted from blood. The subset: CD45RA-negative fraction. The sequence derives from a man in his late teens or twenties in good health. The genes are TRBV20-1 and TRBJ2-7, with 8 bases fitting TRBD2. The CDR3 DNA reads TGCAGTGCTCAGCGGGAGAGACAGTACTTC. This codes for CSAQRERQYF.